A single sample is the source of the 31 T cell receptor beta chains below, sequenced in a study of T cell responses to AZD1222 COVID-19 vaccine. Profiling relied on immunoSEQ multiplex PCR, and the TCRdb table lists in-frame clones only, not all of them. The table includes about 120,000 clones, roughly 88% detected once. This specimen consisted of peripheral blood, obtained on day 0 of AZD1222 vaccination. The source is an adult in good health.

This rearrangement joins TRBV19 to TRBJ2-7; TRBD2 matches at 14 bases. This CDR3 has 16 amino acids. Unmatched junction bases numbered 6, after V lost 5 bases and J lost 3 bases. Per the germline V gene, CDR1 is LNHDA and CDR2 is SQIVND (reference sequence). The CDR3 spells CASSPGLAGGLYEQYF. CDR3 sequence (DNA): TGTGCCAGTAGTCCCGGACTAGCGGGAGGCCTCTACGAGCAGTACTTC.

This sequence joins TRBV5-1 and TRBJ2-7, with 7 nucleotides matching TRBD2. The germline gives CDR1 SGHRS, CDR2 YFSETQ. J gave up 3 bases and V 4 bases, and 4 bases lay outside the gene matches. This CDR3 contains 13 residues. CDR3 in DNA: TGCGCCAGCAGCCGGGCTAGCGGCTACGAGCAGTACTTC. Amino acid sequence: CASSRASGYEQYF.

The V and J genes are TRBV10-2 and TRBJ1-6; unclear D gene. Germline V gene sequence: CDR1 WSHSY, CDR2 SAAADI. Trimming took 2 bases from V and 0 from J, leaving 5 bases between them. This CDR3 contains 15 residues. DNA of the CDR3: TGCGCCAGCAGTGAGATTGGCTCCTATAATTCACCCCTCCACTTT. As protein: CASSEIGSYNSPLHF.

The chain carries TRBV5-1 and TRBJ2-7; D tentatively fits TRBD1 or TRBD2 (5 bases each). The germline gives CDR1 SGHRS, CDR2 YFSETQ. V was shortened by 1 base and J by 3 bases, with 14 bases between the two germline ends. The CDR3 is 15 residues long. CDR3 in DNA: TGCGCCAGCAGCTTGTCCTCGGGGCAGGGCTACGAGCAGTACTTC. This codes for CASSLSSGQGYEQYF.

The rearrangement links TRBV4-3 to TRBJ2-5, with D tentatively TRBD1 (6 bases). CDR3 size: 15 residues. CDR1 and CDR2 (germline): LGHNA, YSLEER. V lost 0 bases and J lost 2, with 10 bases in between. The CDR3 nucleotides are TGCGCCAGCAGCCAAGACCGGACAGTACAAGAGACCCAGTACTTC. It translates to CASSQDRTVQETQYF.

The gene calls are TRBV19 and TRBJ1-4; D unclear. This CDR3 region has 15 residues. Germline V gene sequence: CDR1 LNHDA, CDR2 SQIVND (reference sequence). Trimming left V 5 bases short and J 1 base short, with 11 bases between. The CDR3 region has the DNA TGTGCCAGTAGTGATGTCCGGGGAACTAATGAAAAACTGTTTTTT. Residues: CASSDVRGTNEKLFF.

The chain couples TRBV7-2 to TRBJ1-5; D not resolved. The germline gives CDR1 SGHTA, CDR2 FQGNSA. The V gene lost 1 base and the J gene lost 5 bases, with 9 bases spanning the gap. The CDR3 extends over 14 amino acids. CDR3: CASSLVQDHQPQHF. Written as DNA, the CDR3 is TGTGCCAGCAGCTTAGTGCAGGACCATCAGCCCCAGCATTTT.

The chain joins TRBV7-2 to TRBJ2-7; TRBD2 is a possible D gene (5 bases). Trimming took 1 base from V and 6 from J, leaving 13 bases between them. CDR3 length: 14 residues. The germline gives CDR1 SGHTA, CDR2 FQGNSA. In nucleotides, the CDR3 is TGTGCCAGCAGCTTAGAATGGTCGGGATCCGAGCAGTACTTC. Its protein is CASSLEWSGSEQYF.

The sample holds one count of this clone. This chain joins TRBV11-2 and TRBJ2-1; 8 nucleotides match TRBD2. The CDR3 extends over 15 amino acids. Germline trimming cut 0 bases from V and 4 bases from J; bases unmatched to any gene: 2. From germline, CDR1 is SGHAT and CDR2 FQNNGV. CDR3 in amino acids: CASSLDRGGYNEQFF. The CDR3 nucleotides are TGTGCCAGCAGCTTAGATCGGGGGGGGTACAATGAGCAGTTCTTC.

The chain carries TRBV7-8 and TRBJ1-2; TRBD1 aligns across 9 bases. Trimming cost V 1 base and J 4 bases; bases outside gene matches: 4. This CDR3 spans 15 amino acids. CDR1 SGHVS and CDR2 FQNEAQ come from the germline V gene. The CDR3 DNA follows: TGTGCCAGCAGCTTAGAACAGGGGGCCTTCTATGGCTACACCTTC. The encoded protein is CASSLEQGAFYGYTF.

The chain links TRBV19 to TRBJ2-7, with no clear D. V dropped 5 bases and J dropped 1 base, with 21 bases sitting between them. This CDR3 spans 17 amino acids. Germline loops: CDR1 LNHDA, CDR2 SQIVND (reference sequence). In DNA, the CDR3 is TGTGCCAGTAGTCCCTCCGGGCTCACCCCCCGATCCTACGAGCAGTACTTC. It specifies CASSPSGLTPRSYEQYF.

This clone appeared a few times. The chain recombines TRBV19 with TRBJ2-3; D may be TRBD1 or TRBD2 (6 bases each). Germline V gene sequence: CDR1 LNHDA, CDR2 SQIVND (reference sequence). V was clipped by 10 bases and J by 1 base, with 12 bases between them. The CDR3 is made up of 13 amino acids. The CDR3 reads CATYGGRTDTQYF. CDR3 nucleotides: TGTGCCACCTACGGGGGCCGCACAGATACGCAGTATTTT.

The chain recombines TRBV27 with TRBJ1-1; possible D gene TRBD1, 5 bases. The CDR3 is 13 residues long. V lost 2 bases and J 7 bases, leaving 11 bases between the germline ends. CDR1 is MNHEY, CDR2 SMNVEV, per germline (reference sequence). The CDR3 loop is CASSLTAGLEAFF. In DNA form, the CDR3 reads TGTGCCAGCAGTTTAACGGCAGGGCTTGAAGCTTTCTTT.

The V call is TRBV5-1, the J call TRBJ1-6, with D possibly being TRBD1 (6 bases). CDR1 and CDR2 (germline): SGHRS, YFSETQ. Trimming stripped 2 bases from V and 0 bases from J, with 12 bases between. CDR3 size: 17 residues. Written as DNA, the CDR3 is TGCGCCAGCAGCTTCCAGGGACAAACCTCCTATAATTCACCCCTCCACTTT. Encoded protein: CASSFQGQTSYNSPLHF.

CDR3 nucleotides: TGTGCCAGCAGTCTGACAGGGGCTCGTGGCTACACCTTC. Its protein product is CASSLTGARGYTF. The chain employs TRBV28 and TRBJ1-2; 8 bases line up with TRBD1. The CDR3 runs to 13 residues. V dropped 5 bases and J dropped 7; count of bases not matched to a gene: 6. CDR1 and CDR2 from the germline V gene are MDHEN and SYDVKM.

The rearrangement uses TRBV6-5 and TRBJ1-4; maybe TRBD1 (5 bases). Trimming pared 0 bases from V and 3 bases from J, leaving 8 bases between. Germline V CDR1 and CDR2: MNHEY, SVGAGI. CDR3 length: 15 residues. The CDR3 loop reads CASSYSPGANEKLFF. DNA of the CDR3: TGTGCCAGCAGTTACTCGCCGGGGGCTAATGAAAAACTGTTTTTT.

V is TRBV28 and J is TRBJ2-1; 7 bases are shared with TRBD1. This CDR3 comprises 16 residues. Trimming removed 9 bases from V and 5 bases from J; junction bases left unmatched: 16. Per germline, CDR1 MDHEN and CDR2 SYDVKM. The CDR3 DNA is TGTGCCAGTCTCAGTTTCTACAGGGGTGCCAACAATGAGCAGTTCTTC. The encoded protein is CASLSFYRGANNEQFF.

The gene calls are TRBV28 and TRBJ1-6; D may be TRBD1 (6 bases). The CDR3 has 16 residues. V was pared by 5 bases and J by 5 bases, with 16 bases between. Germline V CDR1 and CDR2: MDHEN, SYDVKM. In DNA form, the CDR3 reads TGTGCCAGCAGTCAACATGGACAGAAAAATAATTCACCCCTCCACTTT. Its translation: CASSQHGQKNNSPLHF.

In its sample, this clone was seen a few times. This chain uses TRBV3-1 (or the pseudogene TRBV3-2) with TRBJ2-2, with a weak D call TRBD1 (6 bases). Between the trimmed V and J ends, which lost 4 bases and 2 bases, there was a span of 14 bases. The CDR3 loop spans 16 amino acids. The germline V gene encodes CDR1 LGHDT and CDR2 YNNKEL (reference sequence). The CDR3 is CASSLPGQPNTGELFF. The CDR3 bases are TGTGCCAGCAGCCTTCCAGGACAGCCTAACACCGGGGAGCTGTTTTTT.

The chain's CDR3 is CASSHPGETQYF. The CDR3, as DNA: TGTGCCAGCAGTCACCCCGGGGAGACCCAGTACTTC. The chain combines TRBV27 with TRBJ2-5; D uncertain. CDR1 and CDR2 (germline): MNHEY, SMNVEV (reference sequence). There are 12 residues in the CDR3. V was pared by 5 bases and J by 5 bases, with 9 bases between.

This CDR3 is CASSIVASGRGYNEQFF. The CDR3 region has the DNA TGTGCCAGTAGTATAGTGGCTAGCGGGAGGGGGTACAATGAGCAGTTCTTC. This chain uses TRBV19 with TRBJ2-1; TRBD2 agrees at 12 bases. Germline V gene data show CDR1 as LNHDA and CDR2 as SQIVND (reference sequence). This CDR3 contains 17 residues. J lost 4 bases, V lost 1 base, and 5 bases had no gene match.

The gene calls are TRBV20-1 and TRBJ1-2; weak D call: TRBD1 (6 bases). The CDR3 has 12 residues. Germline CDR1 reads DFQATT; CDR2 reads SNEGSKA (reference sequence). Trimming stripped 3 bases from V and 2 bases from J, with 7 bases between. For the CDR3, the DNA is TGCAGTGCTAGTGGACAGAACTATGGCTACACCTTC. It encodes CSASGQNYGYTF.

The chain has TRBV13 and TRBJ1-5; no definite D call. This CDR3 has 15 residues. Germline V gene lookup returns CDR1 PRHDT and CDR2 FYEKMQ (reference sequence). Trimming cost V 5 bases and J 4 bases, with 15 bases left between them. The CDR3 loop reads CASSQKGSGNQPQHF. For the CDR3, the DNA is TGTGCCAGCAGCCAGAAGGGTTCGGGTAATCAGCCCCAGCATTTT.

V usage is TRBV11-2 and J usage is TRBJ1-6, with D uncertain. CDR1 SGHAT and CDR2 FQNNGV come from the germline V gene. The CDR3 is 15 amino acids. V shed 7 bases and J shed 9 bases, with 19 bases lying between them. CDR3 bases: TGTGCCAGCACCCTCACAGACTTAGACGGTTCACCCCTCCACTTT. This sequence encodes CASTLTDLDGSPLHF.

The genes are TRBV18 and TRBJ2-7; D uncertain. Germline V gives CDR1 KGHSH, CDR2 LQKENI. The CDR3 consists of 15 residues. The V end was cut by 2 bases, the J end by 6 bases, with 17 bases between. CDR3 loop: CASSPAQLLSGEQYF. The CDR3 DNA is TGTGCCAGCTCACCAGCCCAGCTCCTATCGGGCGAGCAGTACTTC.

The chain has TRBV29-1 and TRBJ2-7; 9 bases map to TRBD2. V shed 7 bases and J 2 bases; nucleotides not matched to a gene: 6. Germline V CDR1 and CDR2: SQVTM, ANQGSEA. This CDR3 region has 13 residues. CDR3 amino acids: CSAGSGGPYEQYF. CDR3 DNA: TGCAGCGCAGGAAGCGGGGGGCCCTACGAGCAGTACTTC.

This rearrangement joins TRBV10-2 to TRBJ2-7; D may match TRBD1 or TRBD2 (5 bases each). This CDR3 has 14 amino acids. Trimming stripped 6 bases from V and 3 bases from J, with 15 bases between. The V gene's germline CDR1 is WSHSY and CDR2 SAAADI. The CDR3 region has the DNA TGCGCCAGCAGACCAGCCCTGGGGGACTACGAGCAGTACTTC. Amino acid sequence: CASRPALGDYEQYF.

The chain has TRBV3-1 (or the pseudogene TRBV3-2) and TRBJ1-1; D unresolved. The CDR3 is made up of 12 amino acids. Germline values: CDR1 LGHDT, CDR2 YNNKEL (reference sequence). V was shortened by 0 bases and J by 7 bases, with 6 bases between the two germline ends. The CDR3 coding sequence is TGTGCCAGCAGCCAAGAAGGATTTGAAGCTTTCTTT. It yields the protein CASSQEGFEAFF.

This clone was picked up one time. The chain employs TRBV7-2 and TRBJ1-1; D is undetermined. The CDR3 has 15 residues. The germline V gene has CDR1 SGHTA and CDR2 FQGNSA. Between the trimmed V and J ends, which lost 5 bases and 0 bases, there was a span of 13 bases. CDR3 sequence: CASSQAVGLNTEAFF. CDR3 bases: TGTGCCAGCAGCCAAGCAGTAGGTTTGAACACTGAAGCTTTCTTT.

V usage is TRBV6-1 and J usage is TRBJ1-1; maybe TRBD1 (5 bases). This CDR3 contains 14 residues. Between the trimmed V and J ends, which lost 3 bases and 1 base, there was a span of 9 bases. The germline CDR1 and CDR2 sequences are MNHNS and SASEGT. In DNA form, the CDR3 reads TGTGCCAGCAGTGAGTTGCAGGGGAACACTGAAGCTTTCTTT. Protein product: CASSELQGNTEAFF.

This clone appeared once. The chain uses TRBV19 and TRBJ1-6; the D is unclear. This CDR3 is 14 amino acids long. Germline lookup yields CDR1 LNHDA and CDR2 SQIVND (reference sequence). V was cut by 8 bases and J by 0 bases, with 8 bases left in between. As DNA, the CDR3 is TGTGCCAGTTCGGTTAGCTCCTATAATTCACCCCTCCACTTT. This codes for CASSVSSYNSPLHF.